These 28 T cell receptor beta chains came from one sample sequenced in a study of a mutant IDH1 vaccine in newly diagnosed glioma. These TCRs are of unknown antigen specificity. Indicated time point: week 47, end of study. Every single dose of the vaccine, 300 ug of mutant IDH1 20-mer peptide, came with topical imiquimod. Assay used: immunoSEQ multiplex PCR; TCRdb lists only in-frame clones, some missing. The data contain some 50,000 clones, approximately 65% of them singletons. The input for sequencing was peripheral blood mononuclear cells (PBMCs), taken from a glioma patient whose treatment included an IDH1 peptide vaccine. These receptor sequences come from a man aged 40-49 years with glioma. Some clones in this sample may be carry-over from other donors' samples.

The chain is built from TRBV4-1 and TRBJ1-6; TRBD1 matches at 8 bases. CDR3 length: 16 amino acids. CDR1 and CDR2 from the germline V gene are MGHRA and YSYEKL. The junction had 9 bases not matched to a gene; V was cut back by 4 bases and J by 7 bases. The CDR3 reads CASSPGRTGTNSPLHF. CDR3 in DNA: TGCGCCAGCAGCCCAGGACGGACAGGGACCAATTCACCCCTCCACTTT.

This chain links TRBV4-2 with TRBJ2-5; 7 bases map to TRBD2. V was pared by 0 bases and J by 3 bases, with 4 bases of the junction left unmatched. This CDR3 is 15 amino acids long. The V gene's germline CDR1 is LGHNA and CDR2 YNFKEQ. The CDR3 DNA follows: TGTGCCAGCAGCCAAGAGAGGGGAGGGGAAGAGACCCAGTACTTC. Translation: CASSQERGGEETQYF.

This sequence joins TRBV19 and TRBJ1-5; D remains ambiguous. This CDR3 comprises 15 residues. Trimming cost V 5 bases and J 0 bases, with 11 bases left between them. Germline-derived CDR1 and CDR2 are LNHDA and SQIVND (reference sequence). For the CDR3, the DNA is TGTGCCAGTAGTGCCGGCAGATATAGCAATCAGCCCCAGCATTTT. It is translated as CASSAGRYSNQPQHF. The variable domain in full, with the rest retrieved from reference TRBV19 and TRBJ1-5, is DGGITQSPKYLFRKEGQNVTLSCEQNLNHDAMYWYRQDPGQGLRLIYYSQIVNDFQKGDIAEGYSVSREKKESFPLTVTSAQKNPTAFYLCASSAGRYSNQPQHFGDGTRLSIL.

This chain uses TRBV25-1 with TRBJ1-1; the match to TRBD1 covers 7 bases. Germline CDR1 is MGHDK and CDR2 is SYGVNS. After removal of 7 bases from V and 4 bases from J, the junction contained 6 bases not matched to a gene. The CDR3 is 13 residues long. The CDR3 sequence is CASTLTGSTEAFF. CDR3 nucleotide sequence: TGTGCCAGCACACTGACAGGGAGCACTGAAGCTTTCTTT. The whole variable domain, filled in from reference TRBV25-1 and TRBJ1-1, reads EADIYQTPRYLVIGTGKKITLECSQTMGHDKMYWYQQDPGMELHLIHYSYGVNSTEKGDLSSESTVSRIRTEHFPLTLESARPSHTSQYLCASTLTGSTEAFFGQGTRLTVV.

This chain links TRBV5-1 with TRBJ2-3; D is undetermined. This CDR3 has 15 amino acids. V shed 0 bases and J shed 1 base, with 9 bases lying between them. Germline V gene data show CDR1 as SGHRS and CDR2 as YFSETQ. In nucleotides, the CDR3 is TGCGCCAGCAGCTTGGTCAGCGTCGGCACAGATACGCAGTATTTT. Protein: CASSLVSVGTDTQYF.

The V and J genes are TRBV9 and TRBJ1-4; D is unclear. With 0 bases removed from V and 1 base from J, the gap between germline ends came to 10 bases. The germline V gene encodes CDR1 SGDLS and CDR2 YYNGEE. The CDR3 has 16 amino acids. In DNA, the CDR3 is TGTGCCAGCAGCGTAGGAGCTTTCGAAACTAATGAAAAACTGTTTTTT. It encodes CASSVGAFETNEKLFF.

The chain employs TRBV2 and TRBJ2-1; 14 nucleotides match TRBD2. Germline loops: CDR1 SNHLY, CDR2 FYNNEI. The trim removed 4 bases at V and 7 bases at J, leaving 9 bases unmatched. The CDR3 has 17 residues. The CDR3 sequence is CASSGLAGGPRRNEQFF. CDR3 nucleotide sequence: TGTGCCAGCAGTGGACTAGCGGGGGGGCCTCGCCGGAATGAGCAGTTCTTC.

CDR3 DNA: TGTGCTAGTGGTTCCTCTCAGACAGGGGGGCGATCACCCCTCCACTTT. As protein: CASGSSQTGGRSPLHF. This chain links TRBV12-5 with TRBJ1-6, with 9 bases that match TRBD1. V shed 4 bases and J 10 bases; nucleotides not matched to a gene: 11. This CDR3 region has 16 residues. The germline CDR1 and CDR2 sequences are LGHNT and FRNRAP.

The rearrangement uses TRBV4-1 and TRBJ1-2; a possible D gene is TRBD1 (5 bases). Deletions cut 3 bases from V and 1 base from J, with 9 bases between. This CDR3 region has 14 residues. Per germline, CDR1 MGHRA and CDR2 YSYEKL. CDR3 residues: CASSHTRDNYGYTF. The CDR3 region has the DNA TGCGCCAGCAGCCATACCAGGGATAACTATGGCTACACCTTC.

This chain connects TRBV5-5 to TRBJ1-6; no reliable D call. CDR3 size: 16 residues. V dropped 1 base and J dropped 8 bases, with 16 bases sitting between them. CDR1 SGHKS and CDR2 YYEKEE come from the germline V gene (reference sequence). The CDR3, as DNA: TGTGCCAGCAGCTTGCGCGAAAGGGTGGTCTATTCACCCCTCCACTTT. As protein: CASSLRERVVYSPLHF.

The chain joins TRBV14 to TRBJ1-6; unclear D gene. CDR3 length: 15 amino acids. The germline V gene encodes CDR1 SGHDN and CDR2 FVKESK. With 6 bases removed from V and 7 bases from J, the gap between germline ends came to 16 bases. CDR3 bases: TGTGCCAGCAGTCCCAGGAGCGCCGGGAATTCACCCCTCCACTTT. This codes for CASSPRSAGNSPLHF.

This clone was detected once. The chain carries TRBV5-1 and TRBJ2-5, with D possibly being TRBD2 (6 bases). There are 14 residues in the CDR3. V was cut by 4 bases and J by 5 bases, with 15 bases left in between. Germline assignment: CDR1 SGHRS and CDR2 YFSETQ. The CDR3 DNA follows: TGCGCCAGCAGCCTCGTGAGAGCGGGTGAGACCCAGTACTTC. Its protein product is CASSLVRAGETQYF.

V gene TRBV4-1 combines with J gene TRBJ1-3, with a tentative D call TRBD1 (6 bases). The V end lost 0 bases, the J end lost 1 base, and 16 bases lay between the germline ends. Germline V gene lookup returns CDR1 MGHRA and CDR2 YSYEKL. The CDR3 is made up of 18 amino acids. The CDR3 protein is CASSQDRGALGSGNTIYF. As DNA, the CDR3 is TGCGCCAGCAGCCAAGATCGGGGGGCCCTAGGTTCTGGAAACACCATATATTTT.

The rearrangement uses TRBV5-1 and TRBJ1-1; 8 bases map to TRBD1. V was pared by 4 bases and J by 0 bases, with 11 bases of the junction left unmatched. Germline CDR1 is SGHRS and CDR2 is YFSETQ. The CDR3 has 17 amino acids. CDR3 in DNA: TGCGCCAGCAGCCCCAGGGGGCGGGTAATGATGAACACTGAAGCTTTCTTT. As protein: CASSPRGRVMMNTEAFF. Combining the CDR3 with reference TRBV5-1 and TRBJ1-1 gives the whole variable domain KAGVTQTPRYLIKTRGQQVTLSCSPISGHRSVSWYQQTPGQGLQFLFEYFSETQRNKGNFPGRFSGRQFSNSRSEMNVSTLELGDSALYLCASSPRGRVMMNTEAFFGQGTRLTVV.

The chain couples TRBV9 to TRBJ2-5, with D unclear. V was cut by 4 bases and J by 2 bases, with 18 bases left in between. Germline assignment: CDR1 SGDLS and CDR2 YYNGEE. The CDR3 totals 16 residues. CDR3 loop: CASSPPSGGEQETQYF. The CDR3 nucleotides read TGTGCCAGCAGCCCACCCTCCGGTGGGGAACAAGAGACCCAGTACTTC.

This clone was observed a handful of times. This chain connects TRBV4-1 to TRBJ2-7; TRBD2 matches at 7 bases. Germline V CDR1 and CDR2: MGHRA, YSYEKL. The CDR3 totals 15 residues. V dropped 1 base and J dropped 4; count of bases not matched to a gene: 7. CDR3 residues: CASSQGGGRKYEQYF. The CDR3 bases are TGCGCCAGCAGCCAAGGGGGGGGACGGAAATACGAGCAGTACTTC.

The chain joins TRBV29-1 to TRBJ1-1; possible D gene TRBD1, 6 bases. Germline CDR1 reads SQVTM; CDR2 reads ANQGSEA. This CDR3 has 12 residues. The V end was cut by 5 bases, the J end by 2 bases, with 9 bases between. CDR3 residues: CSVNRVNTEAFF. DNA for the CDR3: TGCAGCGTTAACAGGGTCAACACTGAAGCTTTCTTT.

CDR3 residues: CASSQGGHFTGELFF. For the CDR3, the DNA is TGTGCCAGCAGTCAAGGTGGACACTTCACCGGGGAGCTGTTTTTT. The V gene is TRBV6-4, the J gene TRBJ2-2, with D maybe TRBD1 (5 bases). The CDR3 extends over 15 amino acids. Germline V CDR1 and CDR2: MRHNA, SNTAGT. Deletions cut 5 bases from V and 4 bases from J, with 14 bases between.

This clone was seen only once. This chain uses TRBV18 with TRBJ2-2, with 9 bases fitting TRBD1. The V gene end was trimmed by 4 bases and the J gene end by 1 base; junction bases not matched to a gene: 1. The CDR3 is 15 residues long. Germline assignment: CDR1 KGHSH and CDR2 LQKENI. The CDR3 spells CASSQGQGNTGELFF. CDR3 bases: TGTGCCAGCTCACAGGGACAGGGGAACACCGGGGAGCTGTTTTTT.

The V gene is TRBV7-9, the J gene TRBJ1-2, with D unresolved. This CDR3 has 15 amino acids. V lost 5 bases and J lost 0, with 13 bases in between. CDR1 and CDR2 from the germline V gene are SEHNR and FQNEAQ (reference sequence). The CDR3 DNA sequence: TGTGCCAGCAGCCCCCCAGTCCAAGCTAACTATGGCTACACCTTC. Protein: CASSPPVQANYGYTF.

This clone was found a few times. The chain employs TRBV25-1 and TRBJ1-4; 7 bases fit TRBD1. CDR1 and CDR2 (germline): MGHDK, SYGVNS. With 5 bases clipped from V and 6 bases from J, the junction kept 9 bases outside the gene matches. The CDR3 totals 15 residues. The DNA for the CDR3 is TGTGCCAGCAGTCCCCTCAGGGGGGAAGATGAAAAACTGTTTTTT. Translated: CASSPLRGEDEKLFF.

The V gene is TRBV2, the J gene TRBJ2-7; D uncertain. In germline, CDR1 is SNHLY, CDR2 FYNNEI. The CDR3 sequence is 14 residues long. V lost 1 base and J lost 1, with 8 bases in between. The CDR3 nucleotides are TGTGCCAGCAGTGAAGAGGGTACTTCCTACGAGCAGTACTTC. Encoded protein: CASSEEGTSYEQYF. The full variable domain, in which reference TRBV2 and TRBJ2-7 provide the parts outside the CDR3, is EPEVTQTPSHQVTQMGQEVILRCVPISNHLYFYWYRQILGQKVEFLVSFYNNEISEKSEIFDDQFSVERPDGSNFTLKIRSTKLEDSAMYFCASSEEGTSYEQYFGPGTRLTVT.

The rearrangement links TRBV4-1 to TRBJ2-1; D not resolved. Germline V gene data show CDR1 as MGHRA and CDR2 as YSYEKL. There are 11 residues in the CDR3. V lost 3 bases and J lost 6, with 3 bases in between. CDR3 amino acids: CASSHLNEQFF. The CDR3, as DNA: TGCGCCAGCAGCCATCTCAATGAGCAGTTCTTC.

The V and J genes are TRBV11-2 and TRBJ1-2, with D maybe TRBD1 (6 bases). Trimming took off 4 bases at V and 6 bases at J, with 15 bases between the two ends. Germline assignment: CDR1 SGHAT and CDR2 FQNNGV. The CDR3 is 14 residues long. The CDR3 DNA follows: TGTGCCAGCAGCTCTGCCTCGGGACACAATGGCTACACCTTC. It is translated as CASSSASGHNGYTF.

V gene TRBV5-6 combines with J gene TRBJ1-4; D is unresolved. CDR1 is SGHDT and CDR2 is YYEEEE in the germline V gene. This CDR3 comprises 14 residues. The V and J ends lost 1 base and 5 bases respectively, with 9 bases between them. The CDR3 DNA reads TGTGCCAGCAGCTTGTCGCAGCCAAATGAAAAACTGTTTTTT. Protein: CASSLSQPNEKLFF. Using reference TRBV5-6 and TRBJ1-4 for the parts outside the CDR3, the full variable domain is DAGVTQSPTHLIKTRGQQVTLRCSPKSGHDTVSWYQQALGQGPQFIFQYYEEEERQRGNFPDRFSGHQFPNYSSELNVNALLLGDSALYLCASSLSQPNEKLFFGSGTQLSVL.

The chain joins TRBV19 to TRBJ1-1, with 7 bases identical to TRBD1. Germline lookup yields CDR1 LNHDA and CDR2 SQIVND (reference sequence). The junction had 5 bases not matched to a gene; V was cut back by 3 bases and J by 4 bases. The CDR3 is 14 amino acids. The CDR3 nucleotides are TGTGCCAGTAGTATCGGAGGGGGCGTCACTGAAGCTTTCTTT. Its protein product is CASSIGGGVTEAFF. The variable domain in full, with the rest retrieved from reference TRBV19 and TRBJ1-1, is DGGITQSPKYLFRKEGQNVTLSCEQNLNHDAMYWYRQDPGQGLRLIYYSQIVNDFQKGDIAEGYSVSREKKESFPLTVTSAQKNPTAFYLCASSIGGGVTEAFFGQGTRLTVV.

The genes are TRBV2 and TRBJ2-7, with D hard to call. V gave up 4 bases and J gave up 2 bases, with 9 bases separating them. Germline V gene data show CDR1 as SNHLY and CDR2 as FYNNEI. The CDR3 is 13 amino acids. CDR3 amino acids: CASSGGWAYEQYF. CDR3 coding DNA: TGTGCCAGCAGTGGGGGATGGGCCTACGAGCAGTACTTC. The full variable domain, in which reference TRBV2 and TRBJ2-7 provide the parts outside the CDR3, is EPEVTQTPSHQVTQMGQEVILRCVPISNHLYFYWYRQILGQKVEFLVSFYNNEISEKSEIFDDQFSVERPDGSNFTLKIRSTKLEDSAMYFCASSGGWAYEQYFGPGTRLTVT.

The rearrangement links TRBV6-5 to TRBJ2-7, with 8 bases identical to TRBD2. CDR3 size: 15 residues. V lost 0 bases to trimming and J lost 6 bases; unmatched junction nucleotides: 7. Per germline, CDR1 MNHEY and CDR2 SVGAGI. In DNA form, the CDR3 reads TGTGCCAGCAGTTACTCGGGACGGGGACTAGGCGAGCAGTACTTC. It is translated as CASSYSGRGLGEQYF.